The rows below give T cell receptor beta chains drawn from one sample of a study of T cell repertoires in cytomegalovirus infection. TCRdb recomputed calls from the reads with MiXCR, one row per CDR3 protein. The repertoire has some 350,000 distinct CDR3 sequences, approximately 32% of them found once; the top ten carry around 20%. These receptors' targets are unknown. The source was cultured PBMCs, collected from culture after CMV antigen stimulation. The receptors here all came from a human donor in good health (CMV status not recorded). Some clones in this sample may be carry-over from other donors' samples. The CDR3 runs from the conserved cysteine through the conserved F or W. The order of the fields is V gene, clone size, J gene, D gene, CDR3 protein, CDR3 DNA. D genes are given only for firm matches. Clone size is shown for a subset of rows, as once, few, many or a class of expanded clone.

TRBV28	many	TRBJ1-2	NA	CASSLAGGWEEGYTF	TGTGCCAGCAGTTTAGCGGGCGGATGGGAAGAAGGCTACACCTTC
TRBV27	few	TRBJ2-2	TRBD1	CASSFWGQRNLGTGELFF	TGTGCCAGCAGTTTTTGGGGACAGCGTAACTTAGGGACCGGGGAGCTGTTTTTT
TRBV28	few	TRBJ1-1	TRBD1	CASKEGQVNTEAFF	TGTGCCAGCAAAGAGGGACAGGTCAACACTGAAGCTTTCTTT
TRBV4-1	NA	TRBJ1-2	NA	CASSQVFSLRGYTF	TGCGCCAGCAGCCAAGTATTTTCCCTCAGGGGCTACACCTTC
TRBV12-3/TRBV12-4	many	TRBJ2-1	TRBD2	CASSLTAGDNEQFF	TGTGCCAGCAGTTTGACAGCGGGAGACAATGAGCAGTTCTTC
TRBV9	NA	TRBJ1-3	NA	CASSVAGTSGNTIYF	TGTGCCAGCAGCGTAGCAGGCACCTCTGGAAACACCATATATTTT
TRBV7-4	few	TRBJ1-6	TRBD1	CASSFQGQGSSPLHF	TGTGCCAGCAGCTTCCAAGGACAGGGGAGTTCACCCCTCCACTTT
TRBV7-2	many	TRBJ1-3	TRBD1	CASSSGTGGNTIYF	TGTGCCAGCAGCTCAGGGACAGGAGGAAACACCATATATTTT
TRBV3-1	few	TRBJ1-2	TRBD1	CASSLRAAGGMYGYTF	TGTGCCAGCAGCCTAAGGGCCGCAGGGGGCATGTATGGCTACACCTTC
TRBV29-1	few	TRBJ1-1	NA	CSVLQGSLITEAFF	TGCAGCGTTCTGCAGGGGTCACTCATCACTGAAGCTTTCTTT
TRBV5-4	NA	TRBJ2-3	TRBD2	CASSSTSAGDTQYF	TGTGCCAGCAGCTCCACTAGCGCCGGAGATACGCAGTATTTT
TRBV14	NA	TRBJ2-1	TRBD2	CASSQEVAGGYNEQFF	TGTGCCAGCAGCCAAGAGGTAGCGGGAGGGTACAATGAGCAGTTCTTC
TRBV12-3/TRBV12-4	few	TRBJ1-2	NA	CASSLQGNGGYTF	TGTGCCAGCAGTTTACAGGGGAACGGTGGCTACACCTTC
TRBV10-3	NA	TRBJ1-2	NA	CAISDVAGINYGYTF	TGTGCCATCAGTGATGTGGCAGGGATTAACTATGGCTACACCTTC
TRBV5-5	NA	TRBJ2-2	NA	CASSLGPKTGELFF	TGTGCCAGCAGCTTGGGGCCAAAAACCGGGGAGCTGTTTTTT
TRBV7-2	many	TRBJ2-7	NA	CASSLRQPAYEQYF	TGTGCCAGCAGCTTACGGCAGCCCGCCTACGAGCAGTACTTC
TRBV6-8	few	TRBJ2-1	TRBD1	CASSYAPGQGSNEQFF	TGTGCCAGCAGTTACGCACCGGGACAGGGGTCAAATGAGCAGTTCTTC
TRBV14	NA	TRBJ1-1	NA	CASSHPGGRTEAFF	TGTGCCAGCAGCCACCCGGGGGGTAGGACTGAAGCTTTCTTT
TRBV2	NA	TRBJ2-1	NA	CASSDPRTVDGQFF	TGTGCCAGCAGTGACCCCAGGACAGTCGATGGGCAGTTCTTC
TRBV7-6	NA	TRBJ1-1	NA	CASSPEDFTEAFF	TGTGCCAGCAGCCCTGAGGATTTCACTGAAGCTTTCTTT
TRBV19	NA	TRBJ1-2	NA	CASSMGSGYTF	TGTGCCAGTAGTATGGGTAGCGGCTACACCTTC
TRBV7-9	many	TRBJ1-5	NA	CASSTGGGQNQPQHF	TGTGCCAGCTCGACAGGCGGAGGACAGAATCAGCCCCAGCATTTT
TRBV20-1	NA	TRBJ2-3	NA	CSASVQDPSTDTQYF	TGCAGTGCTAGCGTCCAGGATCCTAGCACAGATACGCAGTATTTT
TRBV28	few	TRBJ2-3	NA	CASSFETETVSDTQYF	TGTGCCAGCAGTTTCGAAACCGAAACTGTGTCAGATACGCAGTATTTT
TRBV5-1	NA	TRBJ1-4	TRBD1	CASASGQRSIGGEKLFF	TGCGCCAGCGCGTCGGGACAGCGATCGATTGGAGGTGAAAAACTGTTTTTT
TRBV12-3/TRBV12-4	few	TRBJ1-6	TRBD1	CASTAGGGQTSPLHF	TGTGCCAGCACCGCGGGAGGGGGACAGACTTCACCCCTCCACTTT
TRBV7-9	NA	TRBJ2-1	TRBD2	CASSLPGRDEQFF	TGTGCCAGCAGCTTGCCGGGGAGGGATGAGCAGTTCTTC
TRBV7-3	few	TRBJ1-4	NA	CASSFEPNEKLFF	TGTGCCAGCAGCTTCGAGCCCAATGAAAAACTGTTTTTT
TRBV27	NA	TRBJ2-7	NA	CASSLGEGRYGYEQYF	TGTGCCAGCAGTTTGGGGGAAGGGAGGTACGGCTACGAGCAGTACTTC
TRBV25-1	few	TRBJ1-3	NA	CASSRTGRSAGNTIYF	TGTGCCAGCAGCCGAACAGGGAGGAGCGCTGGAAACACCATATATTTT
TRBV6-2/TRBV6-3	NA	TRBJ2-7	NA	CASRQEEPRTYF	TGTGCCAGCAGACAGGAGGAACCAAGAACGTACTTC
TRBV6-1	NA	TRBJ2-1	NA	CASSESRANEQFF	TGTGCCAGCAGTGAGTCCAGAGCAAATGAGCAGTTCTTC